What follows are 4 T cell receptor beta chains derived from one specimen sequenced in a study of shared T cell receptors in the human thymus. The data were produced by immunoSEQ multiplex PCR, yet TCRdb's version contains in-frame clones alone and is incomplete. Of 650,000 to 950,000 clones listed, approximately 85% were seen once; the top ten hold 0.0095% to 0.013%. These records were also assigned to another study, of human thymus T cells.

The specimen was thymocytes. All receptors come from a girl under three years old with a congenital heart defect.

This chain uses TRBV5-1 with TRBJ2-1; 13 nucleotides agree with TRBD2. Germline-derived CDR1 and CDR2 are SGHRS and YFSETQ. The J segment lost 5 bases and the V segment lost 3 bases, leaving 2 bases of the junction unmatched. The CDR3 has 15 amino acids. For the CDR3, the DNA is TGCGCCAGCAGCTGTGGACTAGCGGGGGACAATGAGCAGTTCTTC. The encoded protein is CASSCGLAGDNEQFF.

The J gene is TRBJ2-7, the V gene TRBV29-1, with 7 nucleotides matching TRBD1. The CDR3 consists of 13 residues. CDR1 is SQVTM and CDR2 is ANQGSEA in the germline V gene. V was pared by 5 bases and J by 3 bases, with 7 bases of the junction left unmatched. CDR3 coding DNA: TGCAGCGTTAGAGGGACAGTTGTCTACGAGCAGTACTTC. This translates into CSVRGTVVYEQYF.

The chain employs TRBV7-9 and TRBJ2-7; no clear D gene. V lost 0 bases and J lost 3, with 6 bases in between. The length of the CDR3 is 13 residues. Germline V gives CDR1 SEHNR, CDR2 FQNEAQ (reference sequence). For the CDR3, the DNA is TGTGCCAGCAGCTTAGCGCTAAGCTACGAGCAGTACTTC. Translating it yields CASSLALSYEQYF.

The CDR3 reads CASSSNQGVSYNEQFF. CDR3 sequence (DNA): TGTGCCAGCAGCTCAAACCAGGGGGTCAGCTACAATGAGCAGTTCTTC. The chain is built from TRBV7-6 and TRBJ2-1; 7 nucleotides match TRBD1. The CDR3 is made up of 16 amino acids. V was pared by 4 bases and J by 3 bases, with 9 bases of the junction left unmatched. The V gene's germline CDR1 is SGHVS and CDR2 FNYEAQ.